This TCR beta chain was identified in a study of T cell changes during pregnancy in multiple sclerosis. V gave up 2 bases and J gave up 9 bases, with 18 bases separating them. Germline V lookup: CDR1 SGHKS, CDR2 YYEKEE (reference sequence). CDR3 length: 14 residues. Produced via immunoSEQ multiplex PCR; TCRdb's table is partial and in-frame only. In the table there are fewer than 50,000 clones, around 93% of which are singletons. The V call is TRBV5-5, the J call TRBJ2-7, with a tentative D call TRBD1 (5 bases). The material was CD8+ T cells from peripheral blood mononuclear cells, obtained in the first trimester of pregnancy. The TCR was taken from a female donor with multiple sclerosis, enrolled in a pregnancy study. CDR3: CASSLNLAGRGQYF. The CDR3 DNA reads TGTGCCAGCAGCTTAAATCTGGCAGGGCGCGGGCAGTACTTC. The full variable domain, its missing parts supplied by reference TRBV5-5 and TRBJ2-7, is DAGVTQSPTHLIKTRGQQVTLRCSPISGHKSVSWYQQVLGQGPQFIFQYYEKEERGRGNFPDRFSARQFPNYSSELNVNALLLGDSALYLCASSLNLAGRGQYFGPGTRLTVT.